Listed below are T cell receptor beta chains from one sample, sequenced in a study of response to subunit inactivated influenza vaccine. MiXCR was run by TCRdb on the RT-PCR reads, yielding one entry per CDR3 protein. Among around 250,000 distinct CDR3 sequences, 10% to 15% were seen once, and the ten largest hold about 7.8%. The specimen comprised non-naive T cells sorted from PBMCs, sampled around 14 days before vaccination. All receptors come from a man aged 50 or older who received an inactivated influenza vaccine. Each CDR3 is given with its conserved first and last residue. D genes are given only for firm matches. For some rows the clone size is stated as once, few or many, or as a class when expanded; others skip it.

v_call: TRBV28; j_call: TRBJ2-1; d_call: TRBD2; clone_size: few; cdr3_nt: TGTGCCAGTAAAACCGGGACTAGCGGGGGCCACAATGAGCAGTTCTTC; cdr3_aa: CASKTGTSGGHNEQFF
v_call: TRBV21-1; j_call: TRBJ2-5; d_call: NA; clone_size: few; cdr3_nt: TGTGCCAGCAGCAAACGACCAGTAAACCTGGAGACCCAGTACTTC; cdr3_aa: CASSKRPVNLETQYF
v_call: TRBV5-1; j_call: TRBJ2-3; d_call: TRBD1; clone_size: NA; cdr3_nt: TGCGCCAGCAGCTTGGATCCAGGGGGCTCGGATACGCAGTATTTT; cdr3_aa: CASSLDPGGSDTQYF
v_call: TRBV15; j_call: TRBJ2-1; d_call: NA; clone_size: few; cdr3_nt: TGTGCCACCAGAATTAGGGGGGGGCTAAACAATGAGCAGTTCTTC; cdr3_aa: CATRIRGGLNNEQFF
v_call: TRBV6-5; j_call: TRBJ2-3; d_call: TRBD2; clone_size: NA; cdr3_nt: TGTGCCAGCAGTTACGGAGGACTAGCGGGAACCACAGATACGCAGTATTTT; cdr3_aa: CASSYGGLAGTTDTQYF
v_call: TRBV5-1; j_call: TRBJ2-3; d_call: NA; clone_size: many; cdr3_nt: TGCGCCAGCAGCTTACAACAGGGTTACAGCACAGATACGCAGTATTTT; cdr3_aa: CASSLQQGYSTDTQYF
v_call: TRBV7-2; j_call: TRBJ1-4; d_call: NA; clone_size: NA; cdr3_nt: TGTGCCAGCAGCTTAGGAGGGGTTCTTAATGAAAAACTGTTTTTT; cdr3_aa: CASSLGGVLNEKLFF
v_call: TRBV5-5; j_call: TRBJ2-6; d_call: NA; clone_size: few; cdr3_nt: TGTGCCAGCAGTGGGGCCGTTCTTCTTTCTGGGGCCAACGTCCTGACTTTC; cdr3_aa: CASSGAVLLSGANVLTF
v_call: TRBV24-1; j_call: TRBJ1-5; d_call: NA; clone_size: few; cdr3_nt: TGTGCCACCAGTCCGGGGGAAGTCAATCAGCCCCAGCATTTT; cdr3_aa: CATSPGEVNQPQHF
v_call: TRBV2; j_call: TRBJ1-1; d_call: NA; clone_size: few; cdr3_nt: TGTGCCAGCAGTGAGGTACAGGCGAGCCGAGCTGAAGCTTTCTTT; cdr3_aa: CASSEVQASRAEAFF
v_call: TRBV4-3; j_call: TRBJ1-3; d_call: NA; clone_size: many; cdr3_nt: TGCGCCAGCAGCCAGTATGAGGGGTCTGGAAACACCATATATTTT; cdr3_aa: CASSQYEGSGNTIYF
v_call: TRBV15; j_call: TRBJ2-5; d_call: TRBD2; clone_size: many; cdr3_nt: TGTGCGACTAACACGGGGGGGATTCAAGAGACCCAGTACTTC; cdr3_aa: CATNTGGIQETQYF
v_call: TRBV6-4; j_call: TRBJ1-1; d_call: NA; clone_size: NA; cdr3_nt: TGTGCCAGCAGTGACTCGATGAAGGGGGGCTCGGGGAACACTGAAGCTTTCTTT; cdr3_aa: CASSDSMKGGSGNTEAFF
v_call: TRBV28; j_call: TRBJ2-1; d_call: TRBD2; clone_size: NA; cdr3_nt: TGTGCCAGCAGTCCGACTAGCGGGAGGACTCCTTGGAATGAGCAGTTCTTC; cdr3_aa: CASSPTSGRTPWNEQFF